This T cell receptor (beta chain) was identified in a study of shared clonotypes between healthy human individuals. In this sample, this clone turned up once. Some clones are missing from TCRdb's copy, which holds only in-frame ones; the method was immunoSEQ multiplex PCR. The table shows 630,000 or so clones, with 95% to 98% occurring only once. CD45RO-negative, CCR7-positively selected cells formed the naive CD8 fraction, excluding terminally differentiated effector memory CD45RA+ cells. V dropped 5 bases and J dropped 2 bases, with 12 bases sitting between them. Germline V gene lookup returns CDR1 SGHVS and CDR2 FNYEAQ. The CDR3 covers 14 residues.

Sequences were obtained from naive CD8+ T cells sorted from blood. The genes are TRBV7-6 and TRBJ2-5; D is uncertain. The receptor comes from a man between 25 and 39 years old in good health. CDR3 sequence (DNA): TGTGCCAGCAGCCGAGGCGACCGTCAAGAGACCCAGTACTTC. Protein sequence: CASSRGDRQETQYF. Full variable domain (outside the CDR3, taken from reference TRBV7-6 and TRBJ2-5): GAGVSQSPRYKVTKRGQDVALRCDPISGHVSLYWYRQALGQGPEFLTYFNYEAQQDKSGLPNDRFSAERPEGSISTLTIQRTEQRDSAMYRCASSRGDRQETQYFGPGTRLLVL.